Described below is a single T cell receptor (beta chain) sequence and its context. Its antigen remains unidentified. TCRdb's table, derived via immunoSEQ multiplex PCR, lists solely in-frame clones and lacks some. The table shows 95,000 to 110,000 clones, with about 92% occurring only once. The sample is drawn from a study of T cell responses to AZD1222 COVID-19 vaccine. Study-level findings and limits: Clonal diversity was possibly underestimated, and white British individuals and females predominated among donors. Within unmutated variant regions lay the reported targets of nearly half of spike-specific TCRs.

The sample consisted of peripheral blood, taken on day 0 of AZD1222 vaccination. This sequence originates from an adult in good health.

The CDR3 region is CASSRGGSYNSPLHF. CDR3 in DNA: TGCGCCAGCAGTCGGGGGGGCTCCTATAATTCACCCCTCCACTTT. V usage is TRBV23-1 and J usage is TRBJ1-6, with a weak D call TRBD1 (5 bases). TRBV23-1 counts as an open reading frame of uncertain function. V dropped 4 bases and J dropped 0 bases, with 7 bases sitting between them. CDR3 length equals 15 residues.